This entry concerns a single TCR beta chain. The data were produced by immunoSEQ multiplex PCR, yet TCRdb's version contains in-frame clones alone and is incomplete. The sample lists more than 70,000 clones; 91% were seen once. The data originate from a study of OX40 agonist ivuxolimab in advanced cancers. The CDR3 sequence is 19 residues long. This receptor was identified in an adult with an advanced solid tumor such as melanoma, head and neck, liver or kidney cancer. The chain couples TRBV21-1 to TRBJ2-3; the table's TRBD2 call for D was not verified on the DNA. TRBV21-1 is a documented pseudogene. The material was CD4+ or CD8+ T cells sorted from blood, obtained in a trial of the OX40 agonist ivuxolimab. In nucleotides, the CDR3 is TGTGCCAGCAGCAAGGGGCTGATTAGCGGGAGGGCTCTCTCAGATACGCAGTATTTT. Translating it yields CASSKGLISGRALSDTQYF.